Here is one TCR beta chain with its context. The antigen this receptor binds is unknown. Base qualities are not at hand, and no much larger clone is one base apart. This record comes from a study of T cell responses to AZD1222 COVID-19 vaccine (TCRdb year 2021). A note on the overall study: Because spike-specific TCR depth and breadth did not differ between the two schedules, AZD1222 recipients who got a second dose at roughly 4 weeks were pooled with those who got a second dose at roughly 12 weeks. A total of 233 trial participants underwent TCR sequencing, of whom 200 to 220 had received two doses of AZD1222 and approximately 25 had received two doses of the MenACWY control vaccine. Trial participants were enrolled by age into subgroups of 18-55, 56-69 and 70-plus years, and about 150, 27 and 61 TCR-sequenced participants, respectively, were included in these subgroups. Broader findings and caveats from the paper: Epitopes outside the regions mutated in the B.1.351 and B.1.1.7 variants were reportedly recognized by nearly half of the unique spike-specific TCRs. Only 5 to 7 AZD1222 recipients were SARS-CoV-2 seropositive at baseline, limiting conclusions about previously exposed vaccinees. After two AZD1222 doses, spike-specific TCR breadth and depth were significantly higher than at day 0 and than in MenACWY recipients. Vaccine-associated CD4 TCRs spanned the whole spike protein, with dominant responses in regions 160-218 and 743-854. Most participants were white British and females outnumbered males, and the authors suggested that clonal diversity may have been underestimated. No day 14 peak-response samples were available, so repertoires were characterized only after the peak T cell response. In the small 56-69-year group, the increase in depth fell short of significance, most likely because of low power.

The time point label for this specimen denotes: baseline before first vaccination. The vaccinee samples were drawn from two UK trials, COV001 and COV002, one of which was a single-blind randomized controlled phase 2/3 trial testing AZD1222 (ChAdOx1 nCoV-19) in healthy adults. For TCRbeta chain sequencing, PBMC samples from trial participants were taken at day 0 and at day 28 after the second dose. The CDR3 regions of human TCRbeta chains were analyzed by immunosequencing. For the original study's pipeline: Repertoire TCRs were checked for matches against a reference library of SARS-CoV-2-specific TCRs that had been generated using the MIRA antigen-specificity platform. Breadth meant the fraction of unique TCRs that were SARS-CoV-2-associated, whereas depth meant the fraction of total T cells that were SARS-CoV-2-associated. Each spike-specific TCR was assigned to its reactive spike region and to a CD4 or CD8 class using the MIRA data. Log10-transformed breadth and depth values were compared by one-way ANOVA with Sidak's multiple comparisons tests. TCRdb re-hosts the immuneACCESS table, in-frame sequences only. Its copies lack some clones; in the studies checked, an unresolved V gene accounts for under half of them, and the cause for the rest is not known. V and J calls and clone size are given by that table; D and trimming were obtained from the DNA. For this sample there are tens of thousands of clones; 90% appear just once. Of the sample, about 5.7% is held by the ten largest clones.

Reading from cysteine to phenylalanine, the CDR3 counts 16 amino acids. Only CDR3 DNA remains: 48 bases, in frame from the first base. At the junction V is shortened by 9 bases and J by 5 bases, with 23 bases in between. The germline V gene encodes CDR1 MRHNA and CDR2 SNTAGT. This clonotype was obtained from an adult in good health. The sequencing used peripheral blood, collected on day 0 of AZD1222 vaccination. The chain is encoded by TRBV6-4 joined to TRBJ1-5; the D gene is perhaps TRBD1, from 6 matching bases. For the CDR3, the sequence is CASEQGGSWDDQPQHF. In nucleotide form, the sequence is TGTGCCAGTGAACAGGGTGGGTCATGGGACGATCAGCCCCAGCATTTT.